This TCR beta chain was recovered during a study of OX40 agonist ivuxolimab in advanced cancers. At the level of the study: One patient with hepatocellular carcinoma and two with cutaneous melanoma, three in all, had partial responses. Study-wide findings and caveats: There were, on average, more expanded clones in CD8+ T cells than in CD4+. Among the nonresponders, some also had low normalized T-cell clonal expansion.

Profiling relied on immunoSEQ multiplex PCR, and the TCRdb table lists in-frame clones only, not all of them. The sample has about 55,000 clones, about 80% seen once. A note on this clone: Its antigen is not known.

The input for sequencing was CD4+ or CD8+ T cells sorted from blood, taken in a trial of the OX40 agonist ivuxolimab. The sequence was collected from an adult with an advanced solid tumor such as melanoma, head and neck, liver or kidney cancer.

The DNA of the CDR3 is TGTGCCAGCAGCGGCGAGGTAGTCTATGGCTACACCTTC. It yields the protein CASSGEVVYGYTF. The V call is TRBV5-6, the J call TRBJ1-2; no firm D call. Germline CDR1 and CDR2: SGHDT and YYEEEE. CDR3 length: 13 amino acids. Trimming took 4 bases from V and 4 from J, leaving 11 bases between them. The full variable domain, rest sourced from reference TRBV5-6 and TRBJ1-2, is DAGVTQSPTHLIKTRGQQVTLRCSPKSGHDTVSWYQQALGQGPQFIFQYYEEEERQRGNFPDRFSGHQFPNYSSELNVNALLLGDSALYLCASSGEVVYGYTFGSGTRLTVV.